This is a list of T cell receptor beta chains from one sample in a study of regulatory T cells in long-lasting Graves disease. TCRdb re-derived calls from the multiplex PCR reads in MiXCR, one entry per CDR3 protein. Of about 440,000 distinct CDR3 sequences listed, 15% are singletons. The data were also submitted as part of a second study, on T cells in Graves' hyperthyroidism and ophthalmopathy.

Material: peripheral blood mononuclear cells (PBMCs), obtained at new diagnosis, from a patient treated with antithyroid drugs. These receptor sequences come from a woman aged 25 to 45 with Graves disease. Both conserved end residues are part of each CDR3. The D gene is left open where the match is weak. Rows may omit the clone size; those that give it use once, few, many or a size class.

V gene,CDR3 length,J gene,clone size,D gene,CDR3 protein,CDR3 DNA
TRBV2,12,TRBJ2-2,-,-,CARHSRTGELFF,TGTGCCAGGCACTCAAGGACCGGGGAGCTGTTTTTT
TRBV10-3,14,TRBJ2-1,many,TRBD1,CAVRDRREYNEQFF,TGTGCCGTCCGGGACAGGCGAGAGTACAATGAGCAGTTCTTC
TRBV2,13,TRBJ2-1,many,-,CASRVDTYNEQFF,TGTGCCAGCAGGGTAGACACCTACAATGAGCAGTTCTTC
TRBV20-1,18,TRBJ2-6,-,-,CSAKLGGPTRGGANVLTF,TGCAGTGCTAAGTTGGGGGGGCCTACGAGGGGTGGGGCCAACGTCCTGACTTTC
TRBV11-2,16,TRBJ2-5,-,-,CASSSSGLSWGETQYF,TGTGCCAGCAGCTCATCGGGACTCAGCTGGGGAGAGACCCAGTACTTC
TRBV2,15,TRBJ1-3,-,-,CARGLGSTSGNTIYF,TGTGCCAGGGGCCTGGGGTCCACTTCTGGAAACACCATATATTTT
TRBV5-1,17,TRBJ2-7,many,TRBD2,CASSLAASGQLLYEQYF,TGCGCCAGCAGCTTGGCGGCTAGCGGACAACTACTCTACGAGCAGTACTTC
TRBV27,13,TRBJ2-7,many,-,CASSLPGAYEQYF,TGTGCCAGCAGTTTACCAGGGGCCTACGAGCAGTACTTC
TRBV7-2,16,TRBJ1-6,-,-,CASSLEVSSYNSPLHF,TGTGCCAGCAGCTTAGAAGTGAGCTCCTATAATTCACCCCTCCACTTT
TRBV12-3/TRBV12-4,14,TRBJ2-3,many,TRBD1,CASRERTGADTQYF,TGTGCCAGCAGGGAAAGAACAGGGGCAGATACGCAGTATTTT
TRBV9,14,TRBJ2-3,few,-,CASSVLPVGDTQYF,TGTGCCAGCAGCGTACTCCCGGTGGGGGATACGCAGTATTTT
TRBV10-3,14,TRBJ1-2,few,TRBD1,CAISTGTGAYGYTF,TGTGCCATCAGCACCGGGACAGGGGCCTATGGCTACACCTTC
TRBV24-1,19,TRBJ2-4,-,-,CATSDSSTGGRGGKNIQYF,TGTGCCACCAGTGATTCTTCCACGGGCGGGAGAGGGGGCAAAAACATTCAGTACTTC
TRBV7-9,15,TRBJ1-2,few,TRBD1,CASSHATGLLYGYTF,TGTGCCAGCAGCCACGCGACAGGGCTCCTCTATGGCTACACCTTC
TRBV7-2,15,TRBJ2-2,many,-,CASSLALSVAGELFF,TGTGCCAGCAGCTTAGCGCTTAGTGTCGCCGGGGAGCTGTTTTTT
TRBV20-1,13,TRBJ1-1,-,-,CSARDSWNTEAFF,TGCAGTGCTAGGGACTCCTGGAACACTGAAGCTTTCTTT
TRBV20-1,15,TRBJ2-7,-,TRBD2,CSARDRPAGGIEQYF,TGCAGTGCTAGAGATCGGCCAGCGGGAGGGATCGAGCAGTACTTC
TRBV28,14,TRBJ2-1,many,-,CASNTSPLYNEQFF,TGTGCCAGCAACACGAGCCCCCTTTACAATGAGCAGTTCTTC
TRBV6-5,15,TRBJ2-1,-,-,CASSYDPGAYNEQFF,TGTGCCAGCAGTTACGACCCGGGGGCCTACAATGAGCAGTTCTTC
TRBV7-9,13,TRBJ2-7,many,-,CASSSVGVHEQYF,TGTGCCAGCAGCTCCGTCGGGGTCCACGAGCAGTACTTC
TRBV6-4,14,TRBJ2-1,-,-,CASSGEVSYNEQFF,TGTGCCAGCAGCGGAGAGGTTTCCTACAATGAGCAGTTCTTC
TRBV27,15,TRBJ1-1,few,TRBD1,CASTPQGAPNTEAFF,TGTGCCAGCACCCCCCAGGGGGCACCGAACACTGAAGCTTTCTTT
TRBV29-1,15,TRBJ2-6,few,-,CSVEDLGSGANVLTF,TGCAGCGTTGAAGATCTTGGCTCTGGGGCCAACGTCCTGACTTTC
TRBV6-1,14,TRBJ2-2,-,-,CASGLAGATGELFF,TGTGCCAGCGGGTTGGCAGGGGCCACCGGGGAGCTGTTTTTT
TRBV6-1,13,TRBJ2-3,many,-,CASNTLDTDTQYF,TGTGCCAGCAACACCCTTGACACAGATACGCAGTATTTT
TRBV3-1,15,TRBJ1-6,few,-,CASSRSSGLNSPLHF,TGTGCCAGCAGCCGCTCATCGGGGTTAAATTCACCCCTCCACTTT
TRBV29-1,13,TRBJ1-3,-,-,CSVGPLSGNTIYF,TGCAGCGTTGGTCCTCTCTCTGGAAACACCATATATTTT
TRBV9,14,TRBJ2-7,-,-,CASSQGGVSYEQYF,TGTGCCAGCAGCCAAGGAGGGGTCTCCTACGAGCAGTACTTC
TRBV20-1,16,TRBJ2-2,few,TRBD2,CSAPRLAGGNTGELFF,TGCAGTGCTCCCCGGTTAGCGGGAGGGAACACCGGGGAGCTGTTTTTT
TRBV28,17,TRBJ2-5,-,-,CASSSLEAGTTQETQYF,TGTGCCAGCAGTTCGCTGGAAGCAGGAACGACCCAAGAGACCCAGTACTTC
TRBV7-6,16,TRBJ2-7,many,-,CASSLEGAPGYYEQYF,TGTGCCAGCAGCTTAGAGGGAGCGCCCGGGTACTACGAGCAGTACTTC
TRBV5-4,16,TRBJ2-7,many,TRBD2,CASSLVGLAGSYEQYF,TGTGCCAGCAGCCTGGTAGGACTAGCGGGGTCCTACGAGCAGTACTTC
TRBV9,15,TRBJ2-7,-,-,CASSVDGGRTYEQYF,TGTGCCAGCAGCGTAGATGGGGGGCGAACCTACGAGCAGTACTTC
TRBV9,15,TRBJ2-2,-,-,CASSADRTVTGELFF,TGTGCCAGCAGCGCCGATAGGACGGTAACCGGGGAGCTGTTTTTT
TRBV2,15,TRBJ1-5,many,-,CASRRGGPSNQPQHF,TGTGCCAGCAGGCGCGGTGGGCCTAGCAATCAGCCCCAGCATTTT
TRBV7-3,17,TRBJ2-7,-,-,CVSSLEALVESSYEQYF,TGTGTCAGCAGCTTAGAAGCCCTAGTGGAGAGCTCCTACGAGCAGTACTTC
TRBV6-1,17,TRBJ1-1,many,-,CASSEEGGASVNTEAFF,TGTGCCAGCAGTGAAGAGGGGGGGGCGTCGGTAAACACTGAAGCTTTCTTT
TRBV11-2,20,TRBJ2-1,-,TRBD2,CASDAPGGLAGSSSYNEQFF,TGTGCCAGCGATGCGCCGGGGGGACTAGCGGGGTCCAGCTCCTACAATGAGCAGTTCTTC
TRBV15,15,TRBJ1-5,few,TRBD1,CATSYGQVQNQPQHF,TGTGCCACCAGCTATGGACAGGTCCAAAATCAGCCCCAGCATTTT
TRBV27,14,TRBJ1-2,many,TRBD1,CASSYRTGSYGYTF,TGTGCCAGCAGTTACCGGACAGGCTCATATGGCTACACCTTC
TRBV4-1,14,TRBJ1-3,-,-,CASSPTRAGNTIYF,TGCGCCAGCAGTCCCACTCGAGCTGGAAACACCATATATTTT
TRBV7-8,14,TRBJ2-5,many,TRBD1,CASSLGTGEETQYF,TGTGCCAGCAGCCTGGGGACAGGGGAAGAGACCCAGTACTTC
TRBV6-5,18,TRBJ1-3,once,-,CASSYSGGGGTSGNTIYF,TGTGCCAGCAGTTACTCGGGGGGGGGGGGAACATCTGGAAACACCATATATTTT
TRBV6-9,16,TRBJ1-5,many,-,CASSYRGVGVNQPQHF,TGTGCCAGCAGTTACCGGGGGGTGGGGGTTAATCAGCCCCAGCATTTT
TRBV20-1,14,TRBJ1-1,many,-,CSASLGPADTEAFF,TGCAGTGCTAGTCTCGGGCCGGCGGACACTGAAGCTTTCTTT
TRBV7-3,15,TRBJ2-1,-,-,CASSLMGGIINEQFF,TGTGCCAGCAGCTTAATGGGCGGGATCATCAATGAGCAGTTCTTC
TRBV28,17,TRBJ2-3,many,TRBD1,CASSYPGAGGSRDTQYF,TGTGCCAGCAGTTACCCCGGGGCAGGGGGCTCGAGGGATACGCAGTATTTT
TRBV15,15,TRBJ2-3,-,-,CATSSGDFSTDTQYF,TGTGCCACCAGCAGCGGGGATTTTAGCACAGATACGCAGTATTTT
TRBV7-9,16,TRBJ1-1,-,TRBD1,CAIKEGARVLVTEAFF,TGTGCCATAAAAGAGGGGGCGCGCGTTTTGGTCACTGAAGCTTTCTTT
TRBV18,14,TRBJ2-1,many,-,CASSPQLGYNEQFF,TGTGCCAGCTCACCACAACTAGGATACAATGAGCAGTTCTTC
TRBV11-2,15,TRBJ1-4,many,-,CASSLNDGGNEKLFF,TGTGCCAGCAGCTTAAATGACGGAGGAAATGAAAAACTGTTTTTT
TRBV6-1,14,TRBJ1-2,few,-,CASSPRGGSYGYTF,TGTGCCAGCAGCCCAAGGGGGGGAAGCTATGGCTACACCTTC
TRBV7-9,20,TRBJ2-7,many,TRBD1,CASSSLTDRGNHPGPYEQYF,TGTGCCAGCAGCTCCCTTACCGACAGGGGCAACCACCCGGGGCCCTACGAGCAGTACTTC
TRBV5-6,15,TRBJ2-7,-,TRBD2,CASSLLSGTPYEQYF,TGTGCCAGCAGCTTACTTAGCGGGACACCATACGAGCAGTACTTC
TRBV12-3/TRBV12-4,14,TRBJ1-5,-,-,CASSLNRGNQPQHF,TGTGCCAGCAGTTTGAACCGGGGCAATCAGCCCCAGCATTTT
TRBV3-1,13,TRBJ1-1,many,-,CASSFAKNTEAFF,TGTGCCAGCAGCTTTGCCAAGAACACTGAAGCTTTCTTT